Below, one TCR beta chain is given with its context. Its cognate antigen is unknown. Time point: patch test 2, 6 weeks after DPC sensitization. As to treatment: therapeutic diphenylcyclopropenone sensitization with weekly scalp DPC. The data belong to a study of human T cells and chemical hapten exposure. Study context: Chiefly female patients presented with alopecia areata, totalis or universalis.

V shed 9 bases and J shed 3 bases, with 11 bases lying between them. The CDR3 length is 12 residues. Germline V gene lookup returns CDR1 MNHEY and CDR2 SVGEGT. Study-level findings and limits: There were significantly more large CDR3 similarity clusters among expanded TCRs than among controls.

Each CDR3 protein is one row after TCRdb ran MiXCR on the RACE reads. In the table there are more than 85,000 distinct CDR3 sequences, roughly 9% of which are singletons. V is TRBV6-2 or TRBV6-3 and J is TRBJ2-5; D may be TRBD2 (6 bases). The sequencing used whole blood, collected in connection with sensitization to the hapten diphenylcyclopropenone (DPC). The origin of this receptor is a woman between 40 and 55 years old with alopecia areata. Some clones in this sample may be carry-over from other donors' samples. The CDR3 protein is CARRTGEETQYF. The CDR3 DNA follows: TGTGCCAGGAGGACGGGAGAAGAGACCCAGTACTTC.